A single sample gave rise to the 9 T cell receptor beta chains below, sequenced in a study of spatial heterogeneity in lung cancer. Regarding the study as a whole: Higher tumor mutation counts went along with higher counts of expanded intratumoral alpha and beta TCRs.

These TCRs' antigens remain unknown. Time point specified: sample taken at primary tumor resection. TCRdb called the 5' RACE reads again in MiXCR, with one record for every CDR3 protein. The table records more than 3,500 distinct CDR3 sequences, around 26% of them present only once. Sequences were derived from lung tumor tissue, sampled at surgery. Receptor source: a male donor with early-stage non-small cell lung cancer.

Within the sample, this clonotype is medium-sized. Since the library was made to target alpha chains, this beta chain is a stray read and its abundance is not meaningful. As DNA, the CDR3 is TGTGCCAGCAGGAACCCCTCCAGGTACACTGAAGCTTTCTTT. This sequence encodes CASRNPSRYTEAFF. The V call is TRBV28, the J call TRBJ1-1, with D unclear. Germline assignment: CDR1 MDHEN and CDR2 SYDVKM. With 6 bases removed from V and 3 bases from J, the gap between germline ends came to 14 bases. CDR3 length: 14 amino acids. Filled out from reference TRBV28 and TRBJ1-1, the complete variable domain reads DVKVTQSSRYLVKRTGEKVFLECVQDMDHENMFWYRQDPGLGLRLIYFSYDVKMKEKGDIPEGYSVSREKKERFSLILESASTNQTSMYLCASRNPSRYTEAFFGQGTRLTVV.

This clonotype was counted between two and nine times. This beta chain was picked up by a library intended for alpha chains and is off target, so its count carries little meaning. This chain connects TRBV6-5 to TRBJ2-3, with 9 positions matching TRBD2. V shed 5 bases, J shed 4 bases, and the junction held 10 bases outside the gene matches. The CDR3 is 16 residues long. The germline V gene encodes CDR1 MNHEY and CDR2 SVGAGI. In DNA, the CDR3 is TGTGCCAGCAGTCCCACTAGCGGGTTTACCCCAGATACGCAGTATTTT. It encodes CASSPTSGFTPDTQYF.

This clonotype was counted once. As an off-target read in a library built for alpha chains, this beta chain has a frequency of little significance. The chain is built from TRBV20-1 and TRBJ2-7; D is unclear. Trimming shortened V by 5 bases and J by 2 bases, and 16 bases separated the two germline ends. CDR1 DFQATT and CDR2 SNEGSKA come from the germline V gene (reference sequence). The CDR3 consists of 14 residues. The CDR3 here is CSAAPELEPYEQYF. The CDR3 DNA reads TGCAGTGCTGCCCCGGAACTGGAGCCCTACGAGCAGTACTTC.

Relative to its sample, this clonotype is medium-sized (0.01 to 0.1%). The library was built for alpha chains, so this beta chain is an off-target read and its size means little. This sequence joins TRBV7-9 and TRBJ2-7; D gene ambiguous. Per the germline V gene, CDR1 is SEHNR and CDR2 is FQNEAQ (reference sequence). Trimming shortened V by 10 bases and J by 2 bases, and 15 bases separated the two germline ends. The CDR3 loop spans 13 amino acids. The CDR3 region is CATSRSETYEQYF. As DNA, the CDR3 is TGTGCCACCTCCCGCAGCGAGACCTACGAGCAGTACTTC.

This clonotype was seen at least ten times. This beta chain lies outside the target of a library built for alpha chains; its clone size means little. The J gene is TRBJ2-7, the V gene TRBV28; no definite D call. The CDR3 covers 13 residues. Germline CDR1 is MDHEN and CDR2 is SYDVKM. V lost 5 bases, J lost 3 bases, and 11 bases lay in between. The CDR3, as DNA: TGTGCCAGCAGTGGATACCAGAGCTACGAGCAGTACGTC. Amino acid sequence: CASSGYQSYEQYV.

In its sample, this clonotype ranks as medium-sized. A library made for alpha chains picked up this beta chain off target, so its size means little. The J gene is TRBJ2-7, the V gene TRBV14; tentative D call: TRBD2 (5 bases). This CDR3 has 13 amino acids. The V end lost 3 bases, the J end lost 5 bases, and 11 bases lay between the germline ends. CDR1 and CDR2 (germline): SGHDN, FVKESK. The CDR3 is CASSHRGADEQYF. The DNA of the CDR3 is TGTGCCAGCAGCCACCGCGGAGCGGACGAGCAGTACTTC.

On this clonotype: This beta chain is an off-target read within a library intended for alpha chains, so its frequency means little. The chain recombines TRBV6-1 with TRBJ2-2; D ambiguous. The CDR3 spans 14 residues. The V end lost 4 bases, the J end lost 6 bases, and 12 bases lay between the germline ends. Germline CDR1 reads MNHNS; CDR2 reads SASEGT. Written as DNA, the CDR3 is TGTGCCAGCAGTGCCCGACATTCTTCCGGGGAGCTGTTTTTT. Translated, it gives CASSARHSSGELFF.

Only one count was recorded for this clonotype. This beta chain is an off-target read within a library intended for alpha chains, so its frequency means little. The chain joins TRBV12-3 or TRBV12-4 to TRBJ2-6; D ambiguous. V was clipped by 7 bases and J by 0 bases, with 4 bases between them. This CDR3 region has 13 residues. In nucleotides, the CDR3 is TGTGCCAGCAAGATCTCTGGGGCCAACGTCCTGACTTTC. This sequence encodes CASKISGANVLTF.

Note on this clonotype: This beta chain slipped into a library made for alpha chains as a stray read, so its size is not meaningful. V and J are TRBV6-1 and TRBJ1-2; D remains ambiguous. Trimming removed 5 bases from V and 1 base from J, with 11 bases in between. This CDR3 has 14 residues. The germline V gene has CDR1 MNHNS and CDR2 SASEGT. The CDR3 protein is CASSPRALNYGYTF. CDR3 sequence (DNA): TGTGCCAGCAGTCCCCGGGCCCTTAACTATGGCTACACCTTC.